Shown below are 10 T cell receptor beta chains from a single sample sequenced in a study of blood T cell repertoires in COVID-19. This table comes from immunoSEQ multiplex PCR, and its TCRdb copy is limited to in-frame clones, with some not included. The sample lists about 270,000 clones; approximately 84% were seen once. Sequences were obtained from peripheral blood. These receptors were obtained from a human donor with COVID-19, enrolled during active disease. The donor label of this sample is uncertain.

The genes are TRBV19 and TRBJ2-1; 8 bases line up with TRBD1. Germline-derived CDR1 and CDR2 are LNHDA and SQIVND (reference sequence). The CDR3 extends over 18 amino acids. The V gene end was trimmed by 3 bases and the J gene end by 7 bases; junction bases not matched to a gene: 17. The CDR3 sequence: CASSISTATGEGGNEQFF. The CDR3 nucleotides are TGTGCCAGTAGTATCTCAACGGCGACAGGGGAAGGTGGGAATGAGCAGTTCTTC.

The CDR3: CAWAGTGYQPQHF. In DNA, the CDR3 is TGTGCCTGGGCTGGGACAGGGTATCAGCCCCAGCATTTT. This chain connects TRBV30 to TRBJ1-5; 9 bases align to TRBD1. CDR3 length: 13 amino acids. Germline-derived CDR1 and CDR2 are GTSNPN and SVGIG (reference sequence). Trimming took 5 bases from V and 5 from J; bases not matched to a gene: 4.

The V gene is TRBV3-1 (or the pseudogene TRBV3-2), the J gene TRBJ1-1; 7 nucleotides align to TRBD1. Germline loops: CDR1 LGHDT, CDR2 YNNKEL (reference sequence). The trim removed 6 bases at V and 3 bases at J, leaving 13 bases unmatched. This CDR3 has 16 residues. CDR3: CASSQRTGRRDTEAFF. The CDR3 nucleotides read TGTGCCAGCAGTCAGAGGACAGGAAGAAGAGACACTGAAGCTTTCTTT.

This chain links TRBV3-1 (or the pseudogene TRBV3-2) with TRBJ2-3; the D is unclear. CDR3 length equals 16 residues. In germline, CDR1 is LGHDT, CDR2 YNNKEL (reference sequence). With 4 bases removed from V and 6 bases from J, the gap between germline ends came to 20 bases. CDR3 sequence (DNA): TGTGCCAGCAGCCTTCTAGGTCCAGCCATCAAGGATACGCAGTATTTT. Amino acids: CASSLLGPAIKDTQYF.

In its sample, this clone was seen once. The V call is TRBV3-1 (or the pseudogene TRBV3-2), the J call TRBJ1-2, with a tentative D call TRBD1 (6 bases). Germline V gives CDR1 LGHDT, CDR2 YNNKEL (reference sequence). The CDR3 spans 12 residues. V was shortened by 5 bases and J by 8 bases, with 12 bases between the two germline ends. CDR3 nucleotides: TGTGCCAGCAGCGGTCGGACAGTCGGCTACACCTTC. It encodes CASSGRTVGYTF.

The J gene is TRBJ2-1, the V gene TRBV18, with 10 nucleotides matching TRBD2. Germline V gene data show CDR1 as KGHSH and CDR2 as LQKENI. This CDR3 region has 15 residues. The trim removed 3 bases at V and 2 bases at J, leaving 1 base unmatched. The CDR3 sequence is CASSPTSGAYNEQFF. CDR3 DNA: TGTGCCAGCTCACCTACTAGCGGGGCCTACAATGAGCAGTTCTTC.

The V and J genes are TRBV28 and TRBJ1-5; TRBD1 aligns across 8 bases. CDR1 and CDR2 from the germline V gene are MDHEN and SYDVKM. CDR3 length: 15 amino acids. V lost 3 bases and J lost 7; bases outside the gene matches: 8. Here the CDR3 DNA reads TGTGCCAGCAGTTTGCGACAGGGGAGGGTCCAGCCCCAGCATTTT. It translates to CASSLRQGRVQPQHF.

The CDR3 bases are TGTGCCAGCAGTTTGGGACAGCCAACCTACAATGAGCAGTTCTTC. This codes for CASSLGQPTYNEQFF. This chain uses TRBV27 with TRBJ2-1, with 7 positions matching TRBD1. This CDR3 is built from 15 residues. V gave up 3 bases and J gave up 2 bases; unmatched junction bases: 4. The germline V gene has CDR1 MNHEY and CDR2 SMNVEV (reference sequence).

This clone was counted once. The rearrangement joins TRBV5-3 to TRBJ1-4; no reliable D call. TRBV5-3 is flagged as an ORF with uncertain function. The ends were cut back, 3 bases at V and 6 bases at J, with 12 bases in the middle. This CDR3 has 14 amino acids. Here the CDR3 DNA reads TGTGCCAGAAGCTGGGAGCCGCGTTATGAAAAACTGTTTTTT. Residues: CARSWEPRYEKLFF.

V usage is TRBV5-4 and J usage is TRBJ2-3, with D possibly TRBD2 on 5 matching bases. V was shortened by 0 bases and J by 8 bases, with 19 bases between the two germline ends. From germline, CDR1 is SGHNT and CDR2 YYREEE (reference sequence). The CDR3 has 16 residues. The CDR3 loop is CASSLGLAAFEGTQYF. For the CDR3, the DNA is TGTGCCAGCAGCTTGGGTTTAGCTGCGTTTGAGGGTACGCAGTATTTT.